The 17 T cell receptor beta chains reported below all come from one sample, sequenced in a study of blood T cell repertoires in COVID-19 (TCRdb year 2020). Library prep was done by the immunoSEQ multiplex PCR assay. TCRdb carries this immuneACCESS record with in-frame sequences only. Its versions omit some clonotypes, under half of them owing to an unresolved V gene in the studies checked, with the rest unexplained. Across this sample there are 100,000 or so clones, with 85% seen only once. In total, the top ten clones hold around 1.9% of the sample. Sequencing input: peripheral blood. The receptors originated from a woman in her 70s with active or convalescent COVID-19.

The J gene is TRBJ1-6, the V gene TRBV15; 8 positions match TRBD1. The ends lost 9 bases at V and 4 bases at J; junction bases unmatched: 8. Germline-derived CDR1 and CDR2 are LNHNV and YYDKDF (reference sequence). This CDR3 is 15 amino acids long. For the CDR3, the DNA is TGTGCCACACGACAGGGGCTCCTTTATAATTCACCCCTCCACTTT. Encoded protein: CATRQGLLYNSPLHF.

The chain is built from TRBV6-5 and TRBJ2-7; 9 nucleotides align to TRBD2. In germline, CDR1 is MNHEY, CDR2 SVGAGI. With 2 bases clipped from V and 7 bases from J, the junction kept 6 bases outside the gene matches. This CDR3 has 14 residues. CDR3 coding DNA: TGTGCCAGCAGTTACCCCGGGACTAGCCGAGAGCAGTACTTC. As protein: CASSYPGTSREQYF.

J is TRBJ2-7 and V is TRBV7-2; possible D gene TRBD1, 5 bases. Per the germline V gene, CDR1 is SGHTA and CDR2 is FQGNSA. Deletions cut 3 bases from V and 0 bases from J, with 24 bases between. The CDR3 covers 19 residues. In DNA form, the CDR3 reads TGTGCCAGCAGCTTGGGGCCATTCTTTGCAGATCCCAGCTCCTACGAGCAGTACTTC. Translating it yields CASSLGPFFADPSSYEQYF.

The V call is TRBV4-1, the J call TRBJ2-1; 13 positions agree with TRBD2. Germline values: CDR1 MGHRA, CDR2 YSYEKL. V was pared by 3 bases and J by 7 bases, with 9 bases of the junction left unmatched. This CDR3 has 17 amino acids. The CDR3 here is CASSQIIRTSGRNEQFF. CDR3 in DNA: TGCGCCAGCAGCCAGATAATACGGACTAGCGGGAGAAATGAGCAGTTCTTC.

V and J are TRBV5-4 and TRBJ2-1, with 9 positions matching TRBD2. With V trimmed by 2 bases and J by 5 bases, 11 bases remained unmatched. The CDR3 covers 17 residues. CDR1 is SGHNT, CDR2 YYREEE, per germline (reference sequence). CDR3 residues: CASSFTLGLAGNNEQFF. The CDR3 DNA reads TGTGCCAGCAGCTTCACTCTTGGGCTAGCGGGAAACAATGAGCAGTTCTTC.

J is TRBJ2-2 and V is TRBV5-1, with 8 nucleotides matching TRBD1. The CDR3 is made up of 16 amino acids. Germline assignment: CDR1 SGHRS and CDR2 YFSETQ. The J segment lost 5 bases and the V segment lost 4 bases, leaving 10 bases of the junction unmatched. The CDR3 DNA follows: TGCGCCAGCAGCCTCCTAACAGGGGGGTTTACCGGGGAGCTGTTTTTT. It translates to CASSLLTGGFTGELFF.

This clone was observed at least ten times. The chain combines TRBV3-1 (or the pseudogene TRBV3-2) with TRBJ2-1; 12 bases agree with TRBD1. The germline CDR1 and CDR2 sequences are LGHDT and YNNKEL (reference sequence). The CDR3 has 15 residues. V was pared by 3 bases and J by 9 bases, with 6 bases of the junction left unmatched. The CDR3 here is CASSQGQGATTEQFF. The CDR3 DNA is TGTGCCAGCAGCCAGGGACAGGGGGCCACCACTGAGCAGTTCTTC.

This chain links TRBV9 with TRBJ2-1, with TRBD2 matching over 10 bases. CDR1 is SGDLS, CDR2 YYNGEE, per germline. V lost 4 bases, J lost 10 bases, and 8 bases stayed unmatched. The CDR3 has 14 residues. The CDR3 DNA is TGTGCCAGCAGCCCCGCTAGCGGGGGTTGGGAGCAGTTCTTC. As protein: CASSPASGGWEQFF. Full variable domain (rest looked up from reference TRBV9 and TRBJ2-1): DSGVTQTPKHLITATGQRVTLRCSPRSGDLSVYWYQQSLDQGLQFLIQYYNGEERAKGNILERFSAQQFPDLHSELNLSSLELGDSALYFCASSPASGGWEQFFGPGTRLTVL.

Concerning this clone itself: Additional DNA sequences in this sample encode the identical CDR3. This chain uses TRBV6-5 with TRBJ2-7; D is possibly TRBD2 (6 bases). Germline CDR1 MNHEY, CDR2 SVGAGI. The CDR3 is 12 amino acids. With 8 bases removed from V and 0 bases from J, the gap between germline ends came to 8 bases. The CDR3 region is CASSRGSYEQYF. CDR3 sequence (DNA): TGTGCCAGCTCGCGGGGCTCCTACGAGCAGTACTTC.

The CDR3 loop is CASSPRQGGADTQYF. CDR3 nucleotide sequence: TGTGCCAGCAGCCCGAGACAGGGTGGCGCAGATACGCAGTATTTT. The chain couples TRBV7-2 to TRBJ2-3; TRBD1 matches at 7 bases. The CDR3 totals 15 residues. Germline-derived CDR1 and CDR2 are SGHTA and FQGNSA. Germline trimming cut 5 bases from V and 4 bases from J; bases unmatched to any gene: 9.

This chain uses TRBV5-4 with TRBJ1-4, with 7 bases fitting TRBD1. The CDR3 runs to 15 residues. Germline CDR1 is SGHNT and CDR2 is YYREEE (reference sequence). Trimming took 2 bases from V and 4 from J; bases not matched to a gene: 5. Here the CDR3 reads CASSLPGQNNEKLFF. In nucleotides, the CDR3 is TGTGCCAGCAGCTTACCGGGACAGAATAATGAAAAACTGTTTTTT. The full variable domain, with the rest looked up from reference TRBV5-4 and TRBJ1-4, is ETGVTQSPTHLIKTRGQQVTLRCSSQSGHNTVSWYQQALGQGPQFIFQYYREEENGRGNFPPRFSGLQFPNYSSELNVNALELDDSALYLCASSLPGQNNEKLFFGSGTQLSVL.

The chain is built from TRBV4-3 and TRBJ2-7; TRBD2 matches at 7 bases. CDR1 is LGHNA and CDR2 is YSLEER in the germline V gene. CDR3 length equals 14 residues. The V segment lost 1 base and the J segment 5 bases; nucleotides outside the gene matches: 5. Written as DNA, the CDR3 is TGCGCCAGCAGCCAAGGACTAGCCGGGGACGAGCAGTACTTC. Its protein is CASSQGLAGDEQYF.

The V gene is TRBV7-2, the J gene TRBJ2-3; 11 positions match TRBD2. Germline CDR1 SGHTA, CDR2 FQGNSA. This CDR3 contains 15 residues. V dropped 3 bases and J dropped 4; count of bases not matched to a gene: 3. The CDR3 is CASSFSGGAADTQYF. CDR3 nucleotides: TGTGCCAGCAGCTTTAGCGGGGGGGCAGCAGATACGCAGTATTTT.

The chain is built from TRBV5-1 and TRBJ2-7; 11 bases align to TRBD2. The CDR3 is 14 residues long. CDR1 is SGHRS, CDR2 YFSETQ, per germline. Germline trimming cut 4 bases from V and 6 bases from J; bases unmatched to any gene: 6. The CDR3, as DNA: TGCGCCAGCAGCCTAATAGCGGGAGGGCTCGAGCAGTACTTC. Protein: CASSLIAGGLEQYF. The full variable domain, rest sourced from reference TRBV5-1 and TRBJ2-7, is KAGVTQTPRYLIKTRGQQVTLSCSPISGHRSVSWYQQTPGQGLQFLFEYFSETQRNKGNFPGRFSGRQFSNSRSEMNVSTLELGDSALYLCASSLIAGGLEQYFGPGTRLTVT.

The V call is TRBV24-1, the J call TRBJ2-1; TRBD1 agrees at 10 bases. Germline V gene sequence: CDR1 KGHDR, CDR2 SFDVKD. V dropped 3 bases and J dropped 4; count of bases not matched to a gene: 2. CDR3 size: 15 residues. The CDR3: CATSDAGQGYNEQFF. In DNA, the CDR3 is TGTGCCACCAGTGATGCGGGACAGGGGTACAATGAGCAGTTCTTC.

This clone occurred a few times. The chain couples TRBV6-2 or TRBV6-3 to TRBJ1-2; 10 positions match TRBD1. CDR3 size: 14 residues. Germline V gives CDR1 MNHEY, CDR2 SVGEGT. V dropped 6 bases and J dropped 7; count of bases not matched to a gene: 8. CDR3 sequence: CASSPGQGRGGYTF. DNA of the CDR3: TGTGCCAGCAGCCCGGGACAGGGGAGAGGTGGCTACACCTTC.

The chain employs TRBV2 and TRBJ1-1; D uncertain. The CDR3 runs to 14 residues. In germline, CDR1 is SNHLY, CDR2 FYNNEI. Trimming took off 6 bases at V and 1 base at J, with 12 bases between the two ends. The chain's CDR3 is CASRESSGNTEAFF. CDR3 nucleotide sequence: TGTGCCAGCAGAGAAAGTTCCGGGAACACTGAAGCTTTCTTT.